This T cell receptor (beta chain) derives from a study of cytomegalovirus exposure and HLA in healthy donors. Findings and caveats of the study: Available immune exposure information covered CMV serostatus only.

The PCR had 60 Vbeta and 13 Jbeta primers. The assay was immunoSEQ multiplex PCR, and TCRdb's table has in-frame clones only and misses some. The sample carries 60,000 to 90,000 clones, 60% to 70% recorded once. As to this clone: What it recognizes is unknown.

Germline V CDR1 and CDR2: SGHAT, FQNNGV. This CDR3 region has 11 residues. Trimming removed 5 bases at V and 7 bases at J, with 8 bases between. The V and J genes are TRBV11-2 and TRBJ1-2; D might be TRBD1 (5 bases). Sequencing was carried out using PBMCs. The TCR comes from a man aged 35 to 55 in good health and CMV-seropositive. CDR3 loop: CASSTGFGYTF. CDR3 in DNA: TGTGCCAGCAGCACAGGTTTTGGCTACACCTTC.